A selection of T cell receptor beta chains follows, all from one sample in a study of T cell responses to AZD1222 COVID-19 vaccine. Sequencing used immunoSEQ multiplex PCR; TCRdb keeps in-frame clones, though not all of them. Of 130,000 or so clones detected, 85% to 95% appear once; the ten largest clones hold roughly 5.4%. Here the sequenced sample was peripheral blood, taken on day 0 of AZD1222 vaccination. These receptors all stem from an adult in good health. The CDR3 runs from the conserved cysteine through the conserved F or W. The D gene is left open where the match is weak. Only some rows state a clone size, as once, few, many or a class for expanded clones.

V gene	J gene	D gene	CDR3 length	clone size	CDR3 DNA	CDR3 protein
TRBV4-1	TRBJ2-3	NA	15	NA	TGCGCCAGCAGCCAAGGGTTTCGAGGCACAGATACGCAGTATTTT	CASSQGFRGTDTQYF
TRBV15	TRBJ2-1	NA	12	NA	TGTGCCACCAGCCCCCGCCCCAATGAGCAGTTCTTC	CATSPRPNEQFF
TRBV5-4	TRBJ1-2	NA	13	NA	TGTGCCAGCAGCTTGGACAGTGGATATGGCTACACCTTC	CASSLDSGYGYTF
TRBV27	TRBJ2-5	NA	13	NA	TGTGCCAGCAGTTTAGGGGGGACCGAGACCCAGTACTTC	CASSLGGTETQYF
TRBV24-1	TRBJ2-3	NA	13	NA	TGTGCCACCGGCGGCCGGCCTCGGGATACGCAGTATTTT	CATGGRPRDTQYF
TRBV7-9	TRBJ1-2	NA	15	NA	TGTGCCAGCAGCCCCCGAGGCGGGGGGCAAGATGGCTACACCTTC	CASSPRGGGQDGYTF
TRBV18	TRBJ1-2	NA	13	NA	TGTGCCAGCTCCCCGGGACTGAACTATGGCTACACCTTC	CASSPGLNYGYTF
TRBV24-1	TRBJ2-7	NA	11	NA	TGTGCCACCAGTGATTTGGGGCGGCAGTACTTC	CATSDLGRQYF
TRBV19	TRBJ1-2	TRBD1	16	NA	TGTGCCAGTAGTACCCCCGGGACAGGGAGGATGATTGGCTACACCTTC	CASSTPGTGRMIGYTF
TRBV9	TRBJ2-7	NA	13	NA	TGTGCCAGCAGCGGGACAAACTCCTACGAGCAGTACTTC	CASSGTNSYEQYF
TRBV30	TRBJ1-6	NA	16	NA	TGTGCCTGGACCTCAAGGTCGGGACATCGCGGTTCACCCCTCCACTTT	CAWTSRSGHRGSPLHF
TRBV19	TRBJ1-6	TRBD1	17	NA	TGTGCCAGTACCTTACGGGCGGGGACAGGAGAAAATTCACCCCTCCACTTT	CASTLRAGTGENSPLHF
TRBV16	TRBJ1-1	TRBD1	16	NA	TGTGCCAGCAGCCAATGGAAGGGGGCGGGCAGCACTGAAGCTTTCTTT	CASSQWKGAGSTEAFF
TRBV9	TRBJ2-3	NA	15	NA	TGTGCCAGCAGCAGTGACTTGTCTGCCGCGGCTGCGCAGTATTTT	CASSSDLSAAAAQYF
TRBV5-5	TRBJ1-4	NA	12	NA	TGTGCCAGCAGCCTACAGGGTGAAAAACTGTTTTTT	CASSLQGEKLFF
TRBV11-2	TRBJ1-2	NA	14	NA	TGTGCCAGCAGCTTAGGAACAGCTAACTATGGCTACACCTTC	CASSLGTANYGYTF
TRBV29-1	TRBJ1-2	TRBD1	13	NA	TGCAGCGATGGGACAGGGGTGGACTATGGCTACACCTTC	CSDGTGVDYGYTF
TRBV6-5	TRBJ2-1	NA	15	once	TGTGCCAGCAGTTTTTACAGGGCCTCCTACAATGAGCAGTTCTTC	CASSFYRASYNEQFF
TRBV30	TRBJ1-6	TRBD1	15	NA	TGTGCCTGGAGTGTTCGACAGGGTTCTAATTCACCCCTCCACTTT	CAWSVRQGSNSPLHF
TRBV27	TRBJ2-2	NA	16	NA	TGTGCCAGCAGTTCCCCGCGGGGGCCGTGGACCGGGGAGCTGTTTTTT	CASSSPRGPWTGELFF
TRBV10-3	TRBJ2-3	TRBD2	14	NA	TGTGCCATCCGTTCTCAGCGGGACACAGATACGCAGTATTTT	CAIRSQRDTDTQYF
TRBV6-5	TRBJ1-5	NA	15	NA	TGTGCCAGCAGTCGGGGAGGAAATAGCAATCAGCCCCAGCATTTT	CASSRGGNSNQPQHF
TRBV28	TRBJ1-3	NA	14	NA	TGTGCCAGCAGTTCCCCCGGCCTCGGAAACACCATATATTTT	CASSSPGLGNTIYF
TRBV13	TRBJ2-1	NA	17	NA	TGTGCCAGCAGCTCGACAACGACCTTGGAGACGTACAATGAGCAGTTCTTC	CASSSTTTLETYNEQFF
TRBV5-1	TRBJ1-2	TRBD1	18	NA	TGCGCCAGCAGCTTGATGGGTTTCGGGACAGGCGATAACTATGGCTACACCTTC	CASSLMGFGTGDNYGYTF
TRBV7-9	TRBJ1-5	TRBD1	16	NA	TGTGCCAGCAGCTGGGGCCGGGACAGAACCAATCAGCCCCAGCATTTT	CASSWGRDRTNQPQHF
TRBV5-4	TRBJ1-1	NA	13	NA	TGTGCCAGCAGCGTCAAAGGGGTCGCTGAAGCTTTCTTT	CASSVKGVAEAFF
TRBV19	TRBJ1-2	TRBD1	14	NA	TGTGCCAGTAGTATTGGCAGGGGGAAGGGAGGCTACACCTTC	CASSIGRGKGGYTF
TRBV11-3	TRBJ2-2	NA	14	NA	TGTGCCAGCAGCTTAGGGGCAAACACCGGGGAGCTGTTTTTT	CASSLGANTGELFF
TRBV19	TRBJ1-1	NA	13	NA	TGTGCCAGTAGCTCGCTTTCGTTCACTGAAGCTTTCTTT	CASSSLSFTEAFF
TRBV4-3	TRBJ2-2	TRBD1	16	NA	TGCGCCAGCAGCCAAGAGACAGGGGGCGCATCCGGGGAGCTGTTTTTT	CASSQETGGASGELFF
TRBV2	TRBJ2-1	TRBD1	12	NA	TGTGCCAGCTTCCGACAGGGGAATGAGCAGTTCTTC	CASFRQGNEQFF
TRBV4-3	TRBJ1-2	NA	15	NA	TGCGCCAGCAGCCAAACGGACAGAAACCTCTATGGCTACACCTTC	CASSQTDRNLYGYTF
TRBV18	TRBJ2-2	NA	14	NA	TGTGCCAGCTCACCTACAGTGAACACCGGGGAGCTGTTTTTT	CASSPTVNTGELFF
TRBV27	TRBJ2-1	TRBD1	12	NA	TGTGCCACTTGGACAGGGGGCAATGAGCAGTTCTTC	CATWTGGNEQFF
TRBV28	TRBJ2-7	TRBD1	15	few	TGTGCCAGCAGTTTGACCGGGACAGACGAAGTCGAGCAGTACTTC	CASSLTGTDEVEQYF
TRBV2	TRBJ2-1	TRBD1	15	NA	TGTGCCAGCAGTCCCGAGGGACAGGGTTTGGCTACTCAGTTCTTC	CASSPEGQGLATQFF
TRBV5-1	TRBJ1-4	NA	14	once	TGCGCCAGCAGCTCCCAGGGATCGGATGAAAAACTGTTTTTT	CASSSQGSDEKLFF
TRBV14	TRBJ2-7	NA	14	NA	TGTGCCAGCAGCCAAGGACAGCTTCCCTACGAGCAGTACTTC	CASSQGQLPYEQYF
TRBV14	TRBJ2-1	NA	13	NA	TGTGCCAGCAGCCCGCAGGTTTACAATGAGCAGTTCTTC	CASSPQVYNEQFF
TRBV27	TRBJ1-4	TRBD1	18	NA	TGTGCCAGCAGTTTCAGACAGGGAAGGGCAAGAGCTAATGAAAAACTGTTTTTT	CASSFRQGRARANEKLFF
TRBV27	TRBJ2-7	NA	12	NA	TGTGCCAGCAGTCCACGCCGAGGGGAGCAGTACTTC	CASSPRRGEQYF
TRBV15	TRBJ1-5	TRBD1	15	NA	TGTGCCACCAGGGCCCGGGACAGGGGTCTGGGGCCCCAGCATTTT	CATRARDRGLGPQHF
TRBV28	TRBJ1-4	NA	13	NA	TGTGCCAGCAGTTTGGCGGGCGGTGAAAAACTGTTTTTT	CASSLAGGEKLFF
TRBV25-1	TRBJ1-4	TRBD1	17	NA	TGTGCCAGCAGTGAATCCGGTCGGACAGGGGTTAATGAAAAACTGTTTTTT	CASSESGRTGVNEKLFF
TRBV19	TRBJ2-5	NA	14	NA	TGTGCCAGTAGTCAAAGACACTTACAAGAGACCCAGTACTTC	CASSQRHLQETQYF